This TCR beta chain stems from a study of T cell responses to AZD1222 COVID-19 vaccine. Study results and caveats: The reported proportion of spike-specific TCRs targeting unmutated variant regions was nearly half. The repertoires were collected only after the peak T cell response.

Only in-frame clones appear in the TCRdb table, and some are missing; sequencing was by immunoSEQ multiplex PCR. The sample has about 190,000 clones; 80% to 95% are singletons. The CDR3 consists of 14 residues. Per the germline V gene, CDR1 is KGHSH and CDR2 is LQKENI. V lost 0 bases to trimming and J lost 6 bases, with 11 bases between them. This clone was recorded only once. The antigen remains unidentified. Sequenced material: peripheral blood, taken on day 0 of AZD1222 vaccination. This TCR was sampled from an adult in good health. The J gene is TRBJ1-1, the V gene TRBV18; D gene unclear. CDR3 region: CASSPPLSFAEAFF. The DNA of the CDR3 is TGTGCCAGCTCACCACCGTTGTCGTTCGCTGAAGCTTTCTTT.